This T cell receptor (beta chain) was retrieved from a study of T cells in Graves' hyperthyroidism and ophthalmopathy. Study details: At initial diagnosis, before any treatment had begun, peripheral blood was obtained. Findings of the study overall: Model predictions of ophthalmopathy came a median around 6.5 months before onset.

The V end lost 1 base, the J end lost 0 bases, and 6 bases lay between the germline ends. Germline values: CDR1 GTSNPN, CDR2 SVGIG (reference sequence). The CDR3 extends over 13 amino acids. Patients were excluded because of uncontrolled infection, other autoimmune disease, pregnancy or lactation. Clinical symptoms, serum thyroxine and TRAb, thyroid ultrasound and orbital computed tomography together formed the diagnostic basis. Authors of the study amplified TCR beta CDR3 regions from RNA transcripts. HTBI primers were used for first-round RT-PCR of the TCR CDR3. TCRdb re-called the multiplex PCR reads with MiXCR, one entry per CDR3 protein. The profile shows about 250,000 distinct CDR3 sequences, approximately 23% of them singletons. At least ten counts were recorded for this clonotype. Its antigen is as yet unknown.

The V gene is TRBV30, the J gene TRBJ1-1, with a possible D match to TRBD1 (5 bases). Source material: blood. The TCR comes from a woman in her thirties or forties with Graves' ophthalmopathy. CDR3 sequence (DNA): TGTGCCTGGAGTGGGGGGATGAACACTGAAGCTTTCTTT. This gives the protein CAWSGGMNTEAFF. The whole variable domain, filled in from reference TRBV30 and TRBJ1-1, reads SQTIHQWPATLVQPVGSPLSLECTVEGTSNPNLYWYRQAAGRGLQLLFYSVGIGQISSEVPQNLSASRPQDRQFILSSKKLLLSDSGFYLCAWSGGMNTEAFFGQGTRLTVV.